This T cell receptor (beta chain) was retrieved from a study of shared clonotypes between healthy human individuals. Concerning this clone: What it recognizes is unknown.

The CDR3 spans 13 residues. Trimming removed 3 bases from V and 7 bases from J; junction bases left unmatched: 5. CDR1 is KGHSH, CDR2 LQKENI, per germline. Study-wide results and caveats: Shared across a few donors were 4% to 6% of the naive CD4 clonotypes.

Genomic DNA of each subset was evenly split across several immunoSEQ plates. Clones were read by immunoSEQ multiplex PCR, and TCRdb kept only the in-frame ones, dropping some. Among over a million clones listed, around 95% were seen once. The source material was naive CD4+ T cells sorted from blood. Specified subset: CD45RA+ positively selected. The TCR sequence derives from a man aged 25-40 years in good health. V is TRBV18 and J is TRBJ2-5; 7 bases agree with TRBD2. This chain's CDR3 is CASSPGGEATQYF. In DNA, the CDR3 is TGTGCCAGCTCACCGGGGGGGGAGGCGACCCAGTACTTC.